The source of this TCR beta chain is a study of T cells in localized non-small cell lung cancer (dated by TCRdb to between 2020 and 2021). The study in broad terms: The study analyzed T cell repertoires of about 230 early-stage NSCLC patients, comparing tumors and uninvolved tumor-adjacent lungs. All 240 or so NSCLC patients in the cohort were treatment-naive and had localized lung tumors that were resected. A mean age of roughly 64 years was recorded for the NSCLC patients, of whom 120 to 150 were male and 90 to 110 were female. What the work shows at the level of the full study, not this receptor alone: Higher blood T cell density associated with longer overall survival, while higher adjacent-lung clonality associated with shorter survival. A median of roughly 60 of the top 100 tumor clones were detected in paired uninvolved adjacent lung, and some 29 of these tumor clones were also found among the top 100 clones of the paired uninvolved adjacent lung. Uninvolved tumor-adjacent lung showed the highest T cell clonality, higher than tumor, which suggests more focused antigenic responses in the uninvolved tumor-adjacent lung. Multi-region tumor sequencing was not performed, so intratumor heterogeneity could not be excluded. Because the study design was exploratory, TCR variables were selected using unadjusted p-values without false-discovery rate correction.

TCR beta CDR3 regions were sequenced from DNA using the immunoSEQ Assay. Per the authors' processing: T cell density was computed as TCR beta template counts normalized to usable DNA estimated by amplifying housekeeping genes. The preseqR package was used to estimate richness by extrapolating to 400,000 templates for PBMC samples and to 120,000 templates for tissue samples. Clonality was taken to be one minus Pielou's evenness. To identify tissue-enriched TCRs, differential abundance testing was run on productive amino-acid clonotypes with a minimum total count of 5 and an alpha of 0.1. The Jaccard Index and the Morisita Overlap Index were used to quantify repertoire overlap between compartments. GLIPH grouped TCR beta CDR3s together with public tetramer-defined viral CDR3s, and a viral motif had to include at least three viral sequences and show V-gene enrichment. The table was pulled from immuneACCESS by TCRdb, which kept in-frame rearrangements only. Such tables lose some clones; where checked, under half of the loss comes from unresolved V genes, and the rest has no known cause. V, J and clone size were drawn from that table, and D and trimming were deduced from the DNA. The sample table shows about 53,000 clones, and roughly 84% are seen once. The ten largest account for approximately 17% of the sample.

The CDR3 goes from the cysteine to the phenylalanine over 13 residues. Only the CDR3 DNA is retained, 39 bases long and in frame from the first base. Trimming at the junction amounts to 2 bases on V and 9 bases on J, and the germline ends lie 13 bases apart. Sequences MNHEY (CDR1) and SVGAGI (CDR2) are obtained from the germline V gene. Worth noting for this clone: The antigen it recognizes is unknown. It has no much larger one-base neighbor in the sample; base qualities were not kept.

At diagnosis, tumor, uninvolved tumor-adjacent lung and peripheral blood were collected and then preserved as a mix of FFPE and fresh-frozen material. For TCR repertoire profiling, blood samples were analyzed in the form of peripheral blood mononuclear cells. Rearrangement joined TRBV6-5 to TRBJ1-2; matching of 5 bases hints at TRBD1 as the D gene. The TCR was taken from a man aged 40 to 75 with stage III lung adenocarcinoma. The starting material was peripheral blood mononuclear cells, obtained before any cancer treatment. The CDR3 loop reads CASSYRDRSRYTF. Here is the DNA: TGTGCCAGCAGTTACCGGGACCGTAGTCGCTACACCTTC.